These T cell receptor beta chains were read from a single sample in a study of cytomegalovirus exposure and HLA in healthy donors. Here immunoSEQ multiplex PCR was the method, and the copy in TCRdb shows in-frame clones only, minus some. The sample carries 150,000 to 200,000 clones, 60% to 80% recorded once. Sequences were obtained from PBMCs. The origin of the receptors is a man aged 35 to 55 in good health and CMV-seronegative. The CDR3 runs from the conserved cysteine through the conserved F or W. D genes are given only for firm matches. Where a row states a size, it is once, few, many or the class of an expanded clone; other rows omit it.

j_call clone_size v_call d_call cdr3_length cdr3_aa cdr3_nt
TRBJ2-7 NA TRBV6-6 NA 11 CATFLANEQYF TGTGCCACCTTCCTTGCGAACGAGCAGTACTTC
TRBJ2-1 NA TRBV6-6 TRBD1 15 CASSYDWTGGNEQFF TGTGCCAGCAGTTACGACTGGACAGGCGGCAATGAGCAGTTCTTC
TRBJ1-1 NA TRBV11-2 NA 14 CASSRRAGATEAFF TGTGCCAGCAGCAGACGCGCAGGGGCCACTGAAGCTTTCTTT
TRBJ2-3 NA TRBV19 NA 17 CASSPRPGVGKGDTQYF TGTGCCAGTAGTCCCAGGCCAGGTGTCGGGAAGGGAGATACGCAGTATTTT
TRBJ1-5 NA TRBV19 TRBD1 15 CASQAGTGSFQPQHF TGTGCCAGCCAGGCCGGGACAGGGAGTTTTCAGCCCCAGCATTTT
TRBJ2-1 once TRBV5-6 TRBD2 15 CASSISGSAYNEQFF TGTGCCAGCAGCATTAGCGGGAGCGCCTACAATGAGCAGTTCTTC
TRBJ1-5 few TRBV10-3 NA 12 CAAGSSNQPQHF TGTGCCGCCGGGTCCAGCAATCAGCCCCAGCATTTT
TRBJ2-2 once TRBV6-1 TRBD1 15 CASSAFGQVAGELFF TGTGCCAGCAGTGCATTTGGACAGGTCGCCGGGGAGCTGTTTTTT
TRBJ2-5 NA TRBV7-6 NA 13 CASSLSYGETQYF TGTGCCAGCAGCTTAAGTTACGGAGAGACCCAGTACTTC
TRBJ1-6 NA TRBV2 NA 17 CASSEGGAGSYNSPLHF TGTGCCAGCAGTGAGGGAGGGGCAGGGTCCTATAATTCACCCCTCCACTTT
TRBJ1-1 few TRBV10-3 NA 13 CAISETRDTEAFF TGTGCCATCAGTGAAACCAGGGACACTGAAGCTTTCTTT
TRBJ2-5 NA TRBV6-5 NA 14 CASSNLDNGETQYF TGTGCCAGCAGTAACCTGGACAATGGGGAGACCCAGTACTTC
TRBJ2-7 NA TRBV6-1 TRBD1 15 CASSVGTGGAYEQYF TGTGCCAGCAGCGTAGGGACAGGGGGAGCCTACGAGCAGTACTTC
TRBJ1-6 NA TRBV7-2 TRBD1 14 CASSSQGSGSPLHF TGTGCCAGCAGCTCACAGGGGTCGGGGTCACCCCTCCACTTT
TRBJ2-7 once TRBV7-2 TRBD1 14 CASSFRQGRNEQYF TGTGCCAGCAGCTTTCGACAGGGGAGGAACGAGCAGTACTTC
TRBJ2-5 few TRBV5-8 TRBD2 15 CASSGLAGGLETQYF TGTGCCAGCAGCGGCCTAGCGGGAGGGCTGGAGACCCAGTACTTC